These 12 T cell receptor beta chains were all obtained from the same sample, sequenced in a study of blood T cell repertoires in COVID-19. Assay used: immunoSEQ multiplex PCR; TCRdb lists only in-frame clones, some missing. The sample holds approximately 300,000 clones, 92% seen once. Sequences were obtained from PBMCs or T cells enriched from blood (not recorded which). These receptors were obtained from a woman in her twenties or thirties who had recovered from COVID-19.

This clone was counted once. This chain's CDR3 is CASSLLGYTF. CDR3 DNA: TGTGCCAGCAGTTTACTTGGCTACACCTTC. The chain joins TRBV12-3 or TRBV12-4 to TRBJ1-2, with D unresolved. The V end was cut by 2 bases, the J end by 7 bases, with 2 bases between. This CDR3 is 10 amino acids long.

The V and J genes are TRBV5-6 and TRBJ2-1; D uncertain. CDR1 and CDR2 from the germline V gene are SGHDT and YYEEEE. The CDR3 is 13 residues long. Trimming took 0 bases from V and 8 from J, leaving 9 bases between them. DNA of the CDR3: TGTGCCAGCAGCTTGGTTAACGGTCATGAGCAGTTCTTC. Its protein product is CASSLVNGHEQFF.

This chain joins TRBV2 and TRBJ2-2, with TRBD1 identical over 8 bases. This CDR3 is built from 16 residues. The junction had 2 bases not matched to a gene; V was cut back by 2 bases and J by 0 bases. CDR1 and CDR2 from the germline V gene are SNHLY and FYNNEI. The CDR3 DNA sequence: TGTGCCAGCAGTGAACAGGGGGCGACGAACACCGGGGAGCTGTTTTTT. Amino acid sequence: CASSEQGATNTGELFF.

The CDR3 nucleotides are TGTGCCAGCAGCCAAGATCTTGGGAGCTCCTACGAGCAGTACTTC. The encoded protein is CASSQDLGSSYEQYF. The chain combines TRBV3-1 (or the pseudogene TRBV3-2) with TRBJ2-7; perhaps TRBD2 as D (5 bases). The CDR3 length is 15 residues. CDR1 is LGHDT and CDR2 is YNNKEL in the germline V gene (reference sequence). Trimming shortened V by 0 bases and J by 0 bases, and 9 bases separated the two germline ends.

The chain joins TRBV18 to TRBJ1-3; D remains ambiguous. V was pared by 3 bases and J by 1 base, with 10 bases between. Germline loops: CDR1 KGHSH, CDR2 LQKENI. The CDR3 is 15 amino acids. The CDR3 DNA sequence: TGTGCCAGCTCACCGGGTGGAGTTTCTGGAAACACCATATATTTT. This translates into CASSPGGVSGNTIYF.

The CDR3 sequence is CASSQDADGRPFYEQYF. The CDR3 DNA reads as TGTGCCAGCAGCCAAGATGCGGACGGGAGACCGTTCTACGAGCAGTACTTC. The rearrangement joins TRBV4-2 to TRBJ2-7; D possibly corresponds to TRBD2 (6 bases). Germline CDR1 reads LGHNA; CDR2 reads YNFKEQ. Trimming removed 0 bases from V and 3 bases from J, with 18 bases in between. This CDR3 contains 17 residues.

The chain couples TRBV25-1 to TRBJ2-7, with D perhaps TRBD2 (6 bases). Germline V CDR1 and CDR2: MGHDK, SYGVNS. V was pared by 10 bases and J by 4 bases, with 17 bases between. This CDR3 region has 13 residues. CDR3 amino acids: CATQVGGLYEQYF. In nucleotides, the CDR3 is TGTGCCACCCAGGTGGGCGGACTATACGAGCAGTACTTC.

This clone was recorded a few times. V and J are TRBV7-8 and TRBJ1-6; D is perhaps TRBD1 (6 bases). The germline V gene has CDR1 SGHVS and CDR2 FQNEAQ. Deletions cut 5 bases from V and 6 bases from J, with 14 bases between. The CDR3 sequence is 15 residues long. The CDR3 DNA follows: TGTGCCAGCAGCCTCCGGACAGCTTTTAATTCACCCCTCCACTTT. It specifies CASSLRTAFNSPLHF.

This clone was seen only once. The chain joins TRBV7-9 to TRBJ2-3; 7 nucleotides agree with TRBD1. Germline CDR1 and CDR2: SEHNR and FQNEAQ (reference sequence). V was clipped by 3 bases and J by 4 bases; unmatched bases: 7. This CDR3 has 15 residues. The CDR3 spells CASSFSTGKPDTQYF. The CDR3, as DNA: TGTGCCAGCAGCTTTTCGACAGGGAAACCAGATACGCAGTATTTT.

This chain joins TRBV4-2 and TRBJ2-7, with 11 bases matching TRBD2. The V and J ends lost 1 base and 10 bases, in that order; junction bases with no gene match: 9. Germline V lookup: CDR1 LGHNA, CDR2 YNFKEQ. CDR3 length: 15 residues. The CDR3 region has the DNA TGTGCCAGCAGCCAAGGGTCTAGCGGGGGGCCCGCACAGTACTTC. It encodes CASSQGSSGGPAQYF.

V usage is TRBV24-1 and J usage is TRBJ2-5, with D perhaps TRBD1 (5 bases). Trimming cost V 5 bases and J 7 bases, with 10 bases left between them. The CDR3 runs to 12 residues. The germline V gene has CDR1 KGHDR and CDR2 SFDVKD. CDR3: CATSVGEGTQYF. CDR3 nucleotides: TGTGCCACCAGTGTAGGGGAAGGGACCCAGTACTTC.

This clone was counted between two and nine times. This chain connects TRBV28 to TRBJ1-2; D gene uncertain. V was cut by 3 bases and J by 5 bases, with 16 bases left in between. The germline CDR1 and CDR2 sequences are MDHEN and SYDVKM. This CDR3 contains 15 residues. DNA for the CDR3: TGTGCCAGCAGTTTTTTCACTGGGCGTAGGTATGGCTACACCTTC. Translating gives CASSFFTGRRYGYTF.